These T cell receptor beta chains were read from a single sample in a study of shared clonotypes between healthy human individuals. Profiled with immunoSEQ multiplex PCR; TCRdb holds only in-frame clones, not every one. The sample has 760,000 or so clones, about 96% seen once. Sequencing was performed on naive CD8+ T cells sorted from blood. Receptors were obtained from a man in his thirties or forties in good health. Each CDR3 is given with its conserved first and last residue. A D gene is named only where the DNA matches it firmly. The listing skips clone size in some rows; elsewhere it reads once, few, many or a size class.

V: TRBV7-6
D: TRBD2
J: TRBJ2-1
size: once
length: 14
DNA: TGTGCCAGCAGCTTCGGGACTAGCAGCAATGAGCAGTTCTTC
CDR3: CASSFGTSSNEQFF

V: TRBV9
D: TRBD1
J: TRBJ2-1
size: .
length: 15
DNA: TGTGCCAGCAGCTTAACCGGGACAGGGGGGGATGAGCAGTTCTTC
CDR3: CASSLTGTGGDEQFF

V: TRBV9
D: .
J: TRBJ2-7
size: .
length: 14
DNA: TGTGCCAGCAGCGTGGGGTCCAAACGTGTCGAGCAGTACTTC
CDR3: CASSVGSKRVEQYF

V: TRBV28
D: TRBD1
J: TRBJ2-7
size: .
length: 14
DNA: TGTGCCAGCAGCGGGGACAGAGGCTCCTACGAGCAGTACTTC
CDR3: CASSGDRGSYEQYF

V: TRBV9
D: .
J: TRBJ1-4
size: .
length: 14
DNA: TGTGCCAGCTCTGGAGGGCAGACTAATGAAAAACTGTTTTTT
CDR3: CASSGGQTNEKLFF

V: TRBV28
D: .
J: TRBJ1-5
size: .
length: 14
DNA: TGTGCCAGCAGGGAGACAGGCTTCCATCAGCCCCAGCATTTT
CDR3: CASRETGFHQPQHF

V: TRBV2
D: .
J: TRBJ2-1
size: .
length: 15
DNA: TGTGCCAGCAGTGAAAGGGAGGCACCCTACAATGAGCAGTTCTTC
CDR3: CASSEREAPYNEQFF

V: TRBV5-6
D: .
J: TRBJ2-1
size: .
length: 12
DNA: TGTGCCAGCAGCCTAGGTGGGCCCGAGCAGTTCTTC
CDR3: CASSLGGPEQFF

V: TRBV29-1
D: TRBD2
J: TRBJ2-5
size: .
length: 14
DNA: TGCAGCGTTGAAGCGGGGGGGGCGGGAGAGACCCAGTACTTC
CDR3: CSVEAGGAGETQYF

V: TRBV19
D: TRBD1
J: TRBJ2-1
size: .
length: 17
DNA: TGTGCCAGTAGTAAACCGGGACAGGGGGCTTTCTACAATGAGCAGTTCTTC
CDR3: CASSKPGQGAFYNEQFF

V: TRBV7-3
D: .
J: TRBJ1-2
size: .
length: 14
DNA: TGTGCCAGCAGCGAATTCGGGGCAGCTTATGGCTACACCTTC
CDR3: CASSEFGAAYGYTF

V: TRBV9
D: .
J: TRBJ1-1
size: .
length: 15
DNA: TGTGCCAGCAGCGGAACTTTTGGGACACCTAATGAAGCTTTCTTT
CDR3: CASSGTFGTPNEAFF

V: TRBV5-5
D: .
J: TRBJ1-4
size: .
length: 17
DNA: TGTGCCAGCAGCTTGGACAGGGAAGGGCCCCTTGTCGAAAAACTGTTTTTT
CDR3: CASSLDREGPLVEKLFF

V: TRBV19
D: .
J: TRBJ2-3
size: once
length: 18
DNA: TGTGCCAGTAGTCCTCAGGTCACAGGGATTACTAGCACAGATACGCAGTATTTT
CDR3: CASSPQVTGITSTDTQYF

V: TRBV12-1
D: .
J: TRBJ2-1
size: few
length: 15
DNA: TGTGCCAGCGGGAGGCGGAGGAGGAACTACAATGAGCAGTTCTTC
CDR3: CASGRRRRNYNEQFF

V: TRBV7-9
D: .
J: TRBJ1-2
size: .
length: 15
DNA: TGTGCCAGCAGCTTAGCCCCCCATTGGACGGGAGGCTACACCTTC
CDR3: CASSLAPHWTGGYTF

V: TRBV5-1
D: TRBD1
J: TRBJ1-1
size: .
length: 14
DNA: TGCGCCAGCAGCTCGGGACAGGGCTTCACTGAAGCTTTCTTT
CDR3: CASSSGQGFTEAFF

V: TRBV7-9
D: .
J: TRBJ1-1
size: once
length: 13
DNA: TGTGCCAGCAGCGAAAGGAGGAACACTGAAGCTTTCTTT
CDR3: CASSERRNTEAFF

V: TRBV19
D: .
J: TRBJ2-1
size: few
length: 13
DNA: TGTGCCAGTAGTATACTCGGCTACAATGAGCAGTTCTTC
CDR3: CASSILGYNEQFF

V: TRBV9
D: TRBD2
J: TRBJ2-5
size: .
length: 16
DNA: TGTGCCAGCAGCGCTCTAGCGGGAGGGTACCAAGAGACCCAGTACTTC
CDR3: CASSALAGGYQETQYF

V: TRBV10-1
D: .
J: TRBJ2-1
size: .
length: 15
DNA: TGCGCCAGCAGTGAGGTAGGGGCGAACTACAATGAGCAGTTCTTC
CDR3: CASSEVGANYNEQFF

V: TRBV27
D: .
J: TRBJ2-3
size: .
length: 16
DNA: TGTGCCAGCAGTTTATTTTGGGGTACTAGCACAGATACGCAGTATTTT
CDR3: CASSLFWGTSTDTQYF

V: TRBV6-5
D: .
J: TRBJ2-7
size: .
length: 15
DNA: TGTGCCAGCAGTTACAGTCTAGCAGAGATCTACGAGCAGTACTTC
CDR3: CASSYSLAEIYEQYF

V: TRBV27
D: TRBD2
J: TRBJ2-1
size: once
length: 15
DNA: TGTGCCAGCGTCCGCGGGGTAGCGGGGTTCAATGAGCAGTTCTTC
CDR3: CASVRGVAGFNEQFF

V: TRBV20-1
D: .
J: TRBJ1-1
size: .
length: 10
DNA: TGCAGTGCTAGGGCGGCGGAAGCTTTCTTT
CDR3: CSARAAEAFF

V: TRBV28
D: TRBD1
J: TRBJ2-7
size: .
length: 13
DNA: TGTGCCAGTCGAGGGGGCTACGCACCCGAGCAGTACTTC
CDR3: CASRGGYAPEQYF

V: TRBV7-9
D: .
J: TRBJ1-1
size: .
length: 11
DNA: TGTGCCAGCACCCCCAGGACTGAAGCTTTCTTT
CDR3: CASTPRTEAFF

V: TRBV2
D: TRBD2
J: TRBJ2-1
size: once
length: 15
DNA: TGTGCCAGCAGTGATACCAGCGGGAGTGTAGATGAGCAGTTCTTC
CDR3: CASSDTSGSVDEQFF

V: TRBV9
D: .
J: TRBJ1-2
size: .
length: 14
DNA: TGTGCCAGCAGCGTAGCCCTCTCGAGCTATGGCTACACCTTC
CDR3: CASSVALSSYGYTF

V: TRBV7-9
D: .
J: TRBJ2-1
size: .
length: 14
DNA: TGTGCCAGCAGCCCCAGGCTACCAAACAATGAGCGGTTCTTC
CDR3: CASSPRLPNNERFF

V: TRBV4-1
D: TRBD2
J: TRBJ2-7
size: .
length: 19
DNA: TGCGCCAGCAGCCAAGGGGGAGGACTAGCGCCAGGTAGAGCCTACGAGCAGTACTTC
CDR3: CASSQGGGLAPGRAYEQYF

V: TRBV25-1
D: TRBD1
J: TRBJ1-2
size: .
length: 16
DNA: TGTGCCACCGCGACAGGGAAGGATTACTTGAACTATGGCTACACCTTC
CDR3: CATATGKDYLNYGYTF

V: TRBV5-1
D: TRBD1
J: TRBJ1-3
size: .
length: 19
DNA: TGCGCCAGCACCCCCTTCGGGACAGGGGCTCTGCTCTCTGGAAACACCATATATTTT
CDR3: CASTPFGTGALLSGNTIYF

V: TRBV29-1
D: TRBD2
J: TRBJ2-7
size: .
length: 15
DNA: TGCAGCGTCACGTACAGGGGACTAGCTTGGAGCGAGCAGTACTTC
CDR3: CSVTYRGLAWSEQYF

V: TRBV18
D: .
J: TRBJ2-1
size: .
length: 13
DNA: TGTGCCAGCTCACCTGGGCCGCCCGGTGAGCAGTTCTTC
CDR3: CASSPGPPGEQFF

V: TRBV19
D: TRBD1
J: TRBJ2-2
size: .
length: 15
DNA: TGTGCCAGTAGTATCTGGACAGGCCTCACCGGGGAGCTGTTTTTT
CDR3: CASSIWTGLTGELFF

V: TRBV27
D: .
J: TRBJ2-2
size: .
length: 15
DNA: TGTGCCAGCGGGGCGGACATTTTTGGCACCGGGGAGCTGTTTTTT
CDR3: CASGADIFGTGELFF

V: TRBV7-9
D: .
J: TRBJ2-2
size: .
length: 17
DNA: TGTGCCAGCAGCTTAGGACTTGGCCAGGGTTTCACCGGGGAGCTGTTTTTT
CDR3: CASSLGLGQGFTGELFF

V: TRBV4-1
D: .
J: TRBJ2-7
size: .
length: 15
DNA: TGCGCCAGCAGCCAAGAAGGGACATTCCCTTACGAGCAGTACTTC
CDR3: CASSQEGTFPYEQYF

V: TRBV6-1
D: TRBD1
J: TRBJ2-3
size: .
length: 18
DNA: TGTGCCAGCAGTGCAAAAAGGGACAGGGAGAGAGGGCCAGATACGCAGTATTTT
CDR3: CASSAKRDRERGPDTQYF

V: TRBV11-2
D: .
J: TRBJ2-3
size: .
length: 14
DNA: TGTGCCAGCAGCCCCCGCCCGAGCACAGATACGCAGTATTTT
CDR3: CASSPRPSTDTQYF

V: TRBV11-3
D: .
J: TRBJ2-3
size: .
length: 16
DNA: TGTGCCAGCAGCCCAAGCGCGGGCGTCAGCACAGATACGCAGTATTTT
CDR3: CASSPSAGVSTDTQYF

V: TRBV27
D: .
J: TRBJ2-2
size: .
length: 14
DNA: TGTGCCAGCAGTTTAAGCGAACGGGCCGGGGAGCTGTTTTTT
CDR3: CASSLSERAGELFF

V: TRBV27
D: TRBD2
J: TRBJ2-7
size: .
length: 16
DNA: TGTGCCAGCAGTGGGTTTGGGGCGGGAGCCCTCTACGAGCAGTACTTC
CDR3: CASSGFGAGALYEQYF

V: TRBV2
D: .
J: TRBJ1-1
size: .
length: 18
DNA: TGTGCCAGCAGTGATAATCTCGATCCTCCCTCGGTTCGGCCTGAAGCTTTCTTT
CDR3: CASSDNLDPPSVRPEAFF

V: TRBV9
D: .
J: TRBJ2-1
size: .
length: 12
DNA: TGTGCCAGCTCAGGGGTGAACAATGAGCAGTTCTTC
CDR3: CASSGVNNEQFF

V: TRBV13
D: .
J: TRBJ2-7
size: .
length: 13
DNA: TGTGCCAGCAGCCGATTAGCGAGCTACGAGCAGTACTTC
CDR3: CASSRLASYEQYF

V: TRBV27
D: .
J: TRBJ2-7
size: once
length: 14
DNA: TGTGCCAGCAGTTTTGGTGGGGACTCCTACGAGCAGTACTTC
CDR3: CASSFGGDSYEQYF

V: TRBV7-8
D: .
J: TRBJ2-5
size: .
length: 15
DNA: TGTGCCAGCAGCTTAGTTGGTGGAGGGAGAGAGACCCAGTACTTC
CDR3: CASSLVGGGRETQYF

V: TRBV13
D: .
J: TRBJ2-1
size: .
length: 16
DNA: TGTGCCAGCAGCACGGATGGAGGCTCCTCCTACAATGAGCAGTTCTTC
CDR3: CASSTDGGSSYNEQFF

V: TRBV28
D: .
J: TRBJ2-7
size: .
length: 15
DNA: TGTGCCAGCAGTTTGGGCCCGGGCCCCGACCTGTTGCAGTACTTC
CDR3: CASSLGPGPDLLQYF

V: TRBV28
D: TRBD2
J: TRBJ2-7
size: .
length: 17
DNA: TGTGCCAGCAGTTCCCTCGCCGGACTAGCGGCTCCCTACGAGCAGTACTTC
CDR3: CASSSLAGLAAPYEQYF

V: TRBV4-1
D: .
J: TRBJ2-2
size: .
length: 13
DNA: TGCGCCAGCAGCCAAGGGAATGTCGGGGAGCTGTTTTTT
CDR3: CASSQGNVGELFF